What follows are 26 T cell receptor beta chains derived from one specimen sequenced in a study of CD8 T cells in ankylosing spondylitis. TCRdb redid the calling of the 5' RACE reads with MiXCR, one entry per CDR3 protein. Of about 150,000 distinct CDR3 sequences detected, roughly 44% appear once; the ten largest clones hold roughly 15%. Sequencing input: synovial fluid, either unsorted or a sorted T cell fraction (not recorded which). The receptors were gathered from a male donor with ankylosing spondylitis.

The V gene is TRBV11-1, the J gene TRBJ2-2, with 11 bases that match TRBD2. V was pared by 2 bases and J by 1 base, with 6 bases of the junction left unmatched. The CDR3 is 18 amino acids. Germline V lookup: CDR1 SGHAT, CDR2 FQDESV (reference sequence). The CDR3 coding sequence is TGTGCCAGCAGCTTAACTAGCGGGAGTACCAAGAACACCGGGGAGCTGTTTTTT. Its translation is CASSLTSGSTKNTGELFF.

This clonotype was recorded a few times. J is TRBJ1-2 and V is TRBV12-3 or TRBV12-4; 9 bases are a match to TRBD1. There are 15 residues in the CDR3. The J segment lost 9 bases and the V segment lost 5 bases, leaving 13 bases of the junction unmatched. The CDR3 coding sequence is TGTGCCAGCAGTCCTAGCCCCCGCACAGGGGGCAGCTACACCTTC. As protein: CASSPSPRTGGSYTF.

CDR3 bases: TGTGCCAGCAGCTTAACGGGGGAATCCTACAATGAGCAGTTCTTC. Translating it yields CASSLTGESYNEQFF. The chain combines TRBV7-3 with TRBJ2-1; D might be TRBD1 or TRBD2, each matching 5 bases. The CDR3 consists of 15 residues. Looked up from germline, CDR1 is SGHTA and CDR2 is FQGTGA. Deletions cut 0 bases from V and 1 base from J, with 7 bases between.

This chain connects TRBV25-1 to TRBJ1-2; D is unresolved. V lost 3 bases to trimming and J lost 2 bases, with 10 bases between them. Germline values: CDR1 MGHDK, CDR2 SYGVNS. This CDR3 has 14 amino acids. CDR3 amino acids: CASSDLPLNYGYTF. As DNA, the CDR3 is TGTGCCAGCAGTGACCTCCCCCTCAACTATGGCTACACCTTC.

The chain couples TRBV27 to TRBJ1-5, with 8 bases identical to TRBD1. The ends lost 6 bases at V and 9 bases at J; junction bases unmatched: 7. The CDR3 loop spans 13 amino acids. Germline assignment: CDR1 MNHEY and CDR2 SMNVEV (reference sequence). The CDR3 sequence is CASRGGQEWPQHF. CDR3 nucleotides: TGTGCCAGCAGGGGGGGACAGGAATGGCCCCAGCATTTT.

This clonotype was observed a handful of times. The rearrangement joins TRBV11-2 to TRBJ2-7, with D possibly being TRBD2 (6 bases). CDR3 length: 13 residues. Germline assignment: CDR1 SGHAT and CDR2 FQNNGV. V lost 5 bases, J lost 3 bases, and 11 bases lay in between. The CDR3 is CASSVAGSYEQYF. The CDR3 nucleotides are TGTGCCAGCAGCGTCGCCGGGAGCTACGAGCAGTACTTC.

This chain connects TRBV4-1 to TRBJ2-3; D gene ambiguous. The V gene lost 0 bases and the J gene lost 2 bases, with 9 bases spanning the gap. This CDR3 spans 15 amino acids. Germline lookup yields CDR1 MGHRA and CDR2 YSYEKL. The CDR3 sequence is CASSQDGRDTDTQYF. CDR3 bases: TGCGCCAGCAGCCAAGATGGGCGTGACACAGATACGCAGTATTTT.

This clonotype has a handful of counts. The chain has TRBV25-1 and TRBJ2-2; D not resolved. The germline gives CDR1 MGHDK, CDR2 SYGVNS. V was trimmed by 3 bases and J by 8 bases, leaving 7 bases between them. The CDR3 length is 12 residues. CDR3 DNA: TGTGCCAGCAGTGACACAATAGGGGAGCTGTTTTTT. This codes for CASSDTIGELFF.

The rearrangement links TRBV4-1 to TRBJ2-5; D unresolved. The germline V and J ends were trimmed by 1 base and 4 bases, with 7 bases remaining between them. This CDR3 contains 13 residues. Germline loops: CDR1 MGHRA, CDR2 YSYEKL. Here the CDR3 reads CASSQGYLETQYF. The CDR3 nucleotides read TGCGCCAGCAGCCAAGGATACTTAGAGACCCAGTACTTC.

This clonotype showed up just a few times. This chain joins TRBV12-3 or TRBV12-4 and TRBJ1-3; TRBD1 aligns across 9 bases. This CDR3 has 16 residues. Trimming removed 6 bases from V and 0 bases from J; junction bases left unmatched: 6. The CDR3 DNA reads TGTGCCAGCAGACCGGGACAGGGAACCTCTGGAAACACCATATATTTT. Translated: CASRPGQGTSGNTIYF.

Ten or more counts support this clonotype. The V and J genes are TRBV7-8 and TRBJ2-3; D may be TRBD1 (6 bases). CDR1 is SGHVS, CDR2 FQNEAQ, per germline. The CDR3 contains 14 residues. Trimming pared 7 bases from V and 1 base from J, leaving 12 bases between. CDR3 DNA: TGTGCCAGCACCCCGACAGGAGGCACAGATACGCAGTATTTT. Amino acids: CASTPTGGTDTQYF.

This clonotype was picked up a small number of times. The genes are TRBV6-5 and TRBJ1-2; D uncertain. The V gene's germline CDR1 is MNHEY and CDR2 SVGAGI. V dropped 0 bases and J dropped 4 bases, with 9 bases sitting between them. The CDR3 totals 14 residues. In DNA form, the CDR3 reads TGTGCCAGCAGTTACTCCGGAGTGGCCTATGGCTACACCTTC. It codes for CASSYSGVAYGYTF.

The chain is built from TRBV20-1 and TRBJ2-1, with a weak D call TRBD2 (6 bases). This CDR3 has 16 residues. Germline CDR1 DFQATT, CDR2 SNEGSKA (reference sequence). Trimming shortened V by 6 bases and J by 4 bases, and 22 bases separated the two germline ends. This CDR3 reads CSAALTLAIKYNEQFF. The CDR3 DNA reads TGCAGTGCGGCGTTAACTCTAGCGATAAAGTACAATGAGCAGTTCTTC.

This clonotype was seen more than once but under ten times. The chain is built from TRBV24-1 and TRBJ2-7, with unresolved D. Germline-derived CDR1 and CDR2 are KGHDR and SFDVKD. The CDR3 totals 15 residues. Trimming pared 8 bases from V and 0 bases from J, leaving 16 bases between. CDR3 amino acids: CATTPGPSDSYEQYF. CDR3 sequence (DNA): TGTGCCACCACCCCCGGTCCCTCGGACTCCTACGAGCAGTACTTC.

The chain uses TRBV4-2 and TRBJ1-5, with a tentative D call TRBD1 (5 bases). Per germline, CDR1 LGHNA and CDR2 YNFKEQ. Trimming cost V 2 bases and J 9 bases, with 17 bases left between them. The CDR3 runs 15 residues. The CDR3 reads CASSQRGRPLWPQHF. The CDR3 bases are TGTGCCAGCAGCCAACGGGGACGGCCTTTGTGGCCCCAGCATTTT.

The V call is TRBV6-2 or TRBV6-3, the J call TRBJ2-7, with D perhaps TRBD2 (6 bases). Trimming removed 4 bases at V and 5 bases at J, with 15 bases between. CDR1 and CDR2 (germline): MNHEY, SVGEGT. The CDR3 totals 14 residues. The DNA for the CDR3 is TGTGCCAGCAGTTTTTCGGGGGAGGTCGACGAGCAGTACTTC. Its protein product is CASSFSGEVDEQYF.

This clonotype was picked up a small number of times. The gene calls are TRBV12-3 or TRBV12-4 and TRBJ2-3; no reliable D call. V dropped 7 bases and J dropped 1 base, with 9 bases sitting between them. CDR3 length: 13 residues. The CDR3 DNA reads as TGTGCCAGCACCAGTTGGGGCACAGATACGCAGTATTTT. As protein: CASTSWGTDTQYF.

This clonotype was detected a few times. The V gene is TRBV2, the J gene TRBJ2-7; D is possibly TRBD1 or TRBD2 (5 bases each). V was cut by 4 bases and J by 0 bases, with 16 bases left in between. Per the germline V gene, CDR1 is SNHLY and CDR2 is FYNNEI. The CDR3 length is 16 residues. DNA for the CDR3: TGTGCCAGCAGTGCCGCTACCTCAGGGAGCTCCTACGAGCAGTACTTC. As protein: CASSAATSGSSYEQYF. Complete variable domain (other parts from reference TRBV2 and TRBJ2-7): EPEVTQTPSHQVTQMGQEVILRCVPISNHLYFYWYRQILGQKVEFLVSFYNNEISEKSEIFDDQFSVERPDGSNFTLKIRSTKLEDSAMYFCASSAATSGSSYEQYFGPGTRLTVT.

This clonotype was detected a few times. In nucleotides, the CDR3 is TGTGCCAGCAGTTTAGTCCATCGGGAGTTTGCCCAAATCTCCTACGAGCAGTACTTC. This translates into CASSLVHREFAQISYEQYF. V gene TRBV28 combines with J gene TRBJ2-7; tentative D call: TRBD2 (6 bases). From germline, CDR1 is MDHEN and CDR2 SYDVKM. The CDR3 has 19 residues. The V and J ends lost 2 bases and 0 bases respectively, with 23 bases between them.

This clonotype was observed at least ten times. The chain uses TRBV27 and TRBJ1-1, with unresolved D. The CDR3 consists of 13 residues. Trimming removed 5 bases at V and 1 base at J, with 8 bases between. Germline V gives CDR1 MNHEY, CDR2 SMNVEV (reference sequence). The CDR3 bases are TGTGCCAGCAGTCTGGCTACGAACACTGAAGCTTTCTTT. It is translated as CASSLATNTEAFF.

V gene TRBV4-1 combines with J gene TRBJ2-2, with D possibly being TRBD1 (5 bases). Looked up from germline, CDR1 is MGHRA and CDR2 is YSYEKL. V dropped 6 bases and J dropped 5 bases, with 10 bases sitting between them. This CDR3 spans 13 amino acids. CDR3 protein: CASRGRVTGELFF. Here the CDR3 DNA reads TGCGCCAGCAGGGGCAGGGTTACCGGGGAGCTGTTTTTT.

A few counts support this clonotype. CDR3 coding DNA: TGCGCCAGCAGCCAAGGGCAGACCCCTCCCTACGAGCAGTACTTC. As protein: CASSQGQTPPYEQYF. The V gene is TRBV4-1, the J gene TRBJ2-7; D gene uncertain. Germline loops: CDR1 MGHRA, CDR2 YSYEKL. V dropped 1 base and J dropped 2 bases, with 12 bases sitting between them. The CDR3 runs 15 residues.

V is TRBV6-1 and J is TRBJ2-5, with TRBD1 matching 7 bases. Germline V gives CDR1 MNHNS, CDR2 SASEGT. This CDR3 comprises 17 residues. V gave up 4 bases and J gave up 0 bases; unmatched junction bases: 11. The DNA of the CDR3 is TGTGCCAGCAGTGTACCCTGGACAGGTCTAAACCAAGAGACCCAGTACTTC. Amino acid sequence: CASSVPWTGLNQETQYF.

This clonotype was detected only a few times. The CDR3 protein is CAGPSGRSYNEQFF. The CDR3 DNA follows: TGTGCCGGCCCGTCAGGCCGATCCTACAATGAGCAGTTCTTC. V usage is TRBV28 and J usage is TRBJ2-1; D unresolved. Germline V gene data show CDR1 as MDHEN and CDR2 as SYDVKM. V lost 11 bases to trimming and J lost 1 base, with 15 bases between them. The CDR3 extends over 14 amino acids.

This clonotype was recorded only once. The rearrangement links TRBV7-9 to TRBJ2-7, with TRBD1 identical over 9 bases. V lost 5 bases and J lost 1; bases outside the gene matches: 6. The CDR3 has 15 amino acids. CDR1 and CDR2 (germline): SEHNR, FQNEAQ (reference sequence). CDR3 loop: CASSVTQGASYEQYF. The CDR3 DNA sequence: TGTGCCAGCAGCGTCACACAGGGGGCTTCCTACGAGCAGTACTTC.

This clonotype has a handful of counts. V and J are TRBV11-3 and TRBJ2-7; D might be TRBD1 (5 bases). Per germline, CDR1 SGHNT and CDR2 YENEEA. The length of the CDR3 is 14 residues. V was trimmed by 4 bases and J by 0 bases, leaving 10 bases between them. DNA for the CDR3: TGTGCCAGCAGCTCCTGGACAAACTCCTACGAGCAGTACTTC. Translating it yields CASSSWTNSYEQYF.